A selection of T cell receptor beta chains follows, all from one sample in a study of a mutant IDH1 vaccine in newly diagnosed glioma. Generated by immunoSEQ multiplex PCR, the TCRdb table keeps only in-frame clones and is missing some. The data show about 36,000 clones, with 80% seen just once and approximately 15% held by the top ten. Their recognized antigens are unknown. Sequenced here: peripheral blood mononuclear cells (PBMCs), sampled from a glioma patient whose treatment included an IDH1 peptide vaccine. These receptor sequences come from a woman aged 25 to 39 with glioma. Some clones in this sample may be carry-over from other donors' samples. CDR3s include the opening cysteine and the closing phenylalanine or tryptophan.

CDR3,J,V
CAGGGRYEQYF,TRBJ2-7,TRBV30
CASRLTRAPSYNEQFF,TRBJ2-1,TRBV19
CASSIVRGNTEAFF,TRBJ1-1,TRBV19
CASSGDRAGGYTF,TRBJ1-2,TRBV6-1
CATLGSVGANVLTF,TRBJ2-6,TRBV6-5
CASSIRGAGLSYEQYF,TRBJ2-7,TRBV19
CASSMGTGVVDTEAFF,TRBJ1-1,TRBV19
CASSIVQGSFHYGYTF,TRBJ1-2,TRBV19
CASRPTWVAGPPYEQYF,TRBJ2-7,TRBV4-1
CSVESRPPGETQYF,TRBJ2-5,TRBV29-1
CASSQDPGAGNTIYF,TRBJ1-3,TRBV4-2
CASSIGAWGGYEQYF,TRBJ2-7,TRBV19
CASSSDLAGGVEQFF,TRBJ2-1,TRBV27
CASSQPPSGNHEQFF,TRBJ2-1,TRBV4-1
CASNPRTGDGQPQHF,TRBJ1-5,TRBV2
CASSEGPSYEQYF,TRBJ2-7,TRBV6-4
CASTEGGTGELFF,TRBJ2-2,TRBV6-1
CASSPVTYNEQFF,TRBJ2-1,TRBV18
CASSPRDSRWGEQFF,TRBJ2-1,TRBV7-8
CASSPGTGGYEQYF,TRBJ2-7,TRBV19
CASSLGVYGYTF,TRBJ1-2,TRBV7-9
CASSLRGQGDGYTF,TRBJ1-2,TRBV28
CASSMVGSSYEQYF,TRBJ2-7,TRBV19
CASSPLSYEQYF,TRBJ2-7,TRBV7-9
CASSEGGNEQFF,TRBJ2-1,TRBV6-1
CASSDSRWGTGELFF,TRBJ2-2,TRBV6-4
CASSTTDRGRGYF,TRBJ2-7,TRBV7-9
CASSRGGYNEQFF,TRBJ2-1,TRBV19
CASSLAPSGSYEQYF,TRBJ2-7,TRBV27
CASSVGRELGNTQYF,TRBJ2-3,TRBV9
CASSQGGTSGHVEQFF,TRBJ2-1,TRBV4-1
CASSLRSYGYTF,TRBJ1-2,TRBV7-2
CASSFLAAQETQYF,TRBJ2-5,TRBV5-4
CASSFGGYYEQYF,TRBJ2-7,TRBV7-2
CASSEFGGLNEAFF,TRBJ1-1,TRBV25-1
CASRQGSTDTQYF,TRBJ2-3,TRBV7-9
CAISETTDNLFF,TRBJ2-1,TRBV10-3
CASSHKGLNYGYTF,TRBJ1-2,TRBV5-6
CASSLVGEADTEAFF,TRBJ1-1,TRBV5-4
CASRPKGYLNTEAFF,TRBJ1-1,TRBV19
CSAMTGGRREKLFF,TRBJ1-4,TRBV29-1
CASSRATSGAYEQYF,TRBJ2-7,TRBV4-1
CASTSGRVFNEQFF,TRBJ2-1,TRBV6-5
CASSFGPNQPQHF,TRBJ1-5,TRBV11-2
CASSQGRAKAGGNEKLFF,TRBJ1-4,TRBV4-1
CASSLFSNRDEQYF,TRBJ2-7,TRBV27
CASSSNPSSGANVLTF,TRBJ2-6,TRBV7-2
CASSFMGGAYNEQFF,TRBJ2-1,TRBV5-4
CASRPLDGVYEQYF,TRBJ2-7,TRBV27
CASSLDEQFF,TRBJ2-1,TRBV7-9
CASSWVAGASSYEQYF,TRBJ2-7,TRBV28
CSFSGTVFGEQYF,TRBJ2-7,TRBV29-1
CASTGTGANVLTF,TRBJ2-6,TRBV10-2
CASWGGGLQGYTF,TRBJ1-2,TRBV2
CASSVYEQYF,TRBJ2-7,TRBV6-1